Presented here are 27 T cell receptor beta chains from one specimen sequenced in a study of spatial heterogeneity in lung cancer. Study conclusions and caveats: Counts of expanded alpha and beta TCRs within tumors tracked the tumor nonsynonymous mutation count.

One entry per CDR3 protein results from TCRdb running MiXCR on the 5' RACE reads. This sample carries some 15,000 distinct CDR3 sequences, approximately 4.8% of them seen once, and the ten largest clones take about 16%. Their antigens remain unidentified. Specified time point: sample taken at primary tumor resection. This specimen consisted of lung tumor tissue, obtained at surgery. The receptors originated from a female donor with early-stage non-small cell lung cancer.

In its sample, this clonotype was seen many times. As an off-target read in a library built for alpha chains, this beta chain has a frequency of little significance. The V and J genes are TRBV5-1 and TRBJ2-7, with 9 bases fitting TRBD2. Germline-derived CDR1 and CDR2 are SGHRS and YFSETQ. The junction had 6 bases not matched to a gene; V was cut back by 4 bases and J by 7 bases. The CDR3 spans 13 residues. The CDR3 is CASSLAGPREQYF. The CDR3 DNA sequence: TGCGCCAGCAGCCTAGCGGGACCGCGAGAGCAGTACTTC.

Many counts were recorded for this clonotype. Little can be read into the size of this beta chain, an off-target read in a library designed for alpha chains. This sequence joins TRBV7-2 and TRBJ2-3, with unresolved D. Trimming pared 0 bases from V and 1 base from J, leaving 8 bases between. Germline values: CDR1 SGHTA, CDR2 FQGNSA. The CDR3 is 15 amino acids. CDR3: CASSLAASGTDTQYF. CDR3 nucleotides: TGTGCCAGCAGCTTAGCGGCATCCGGCACAGATACGCAGTATTTT.

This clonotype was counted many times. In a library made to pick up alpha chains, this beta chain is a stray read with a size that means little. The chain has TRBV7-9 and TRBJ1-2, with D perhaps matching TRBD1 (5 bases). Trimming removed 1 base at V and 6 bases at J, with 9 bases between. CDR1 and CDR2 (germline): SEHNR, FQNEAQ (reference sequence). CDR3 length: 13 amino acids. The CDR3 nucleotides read TGTGCCAGCAGCTTAGGGACACCCAATGGCTACACCTTC. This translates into CASSLGTPNGYTF.

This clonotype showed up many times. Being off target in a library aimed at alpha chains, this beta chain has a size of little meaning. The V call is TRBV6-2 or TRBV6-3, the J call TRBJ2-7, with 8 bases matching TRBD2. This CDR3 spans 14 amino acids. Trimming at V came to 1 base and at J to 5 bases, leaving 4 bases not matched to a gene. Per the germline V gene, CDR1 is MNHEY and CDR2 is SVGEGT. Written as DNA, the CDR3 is TGTGCCAGCAGTTACTGGCCTAGCGGGCACGAGCAGTACTTC. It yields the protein CASSYWPSGHEQYF.

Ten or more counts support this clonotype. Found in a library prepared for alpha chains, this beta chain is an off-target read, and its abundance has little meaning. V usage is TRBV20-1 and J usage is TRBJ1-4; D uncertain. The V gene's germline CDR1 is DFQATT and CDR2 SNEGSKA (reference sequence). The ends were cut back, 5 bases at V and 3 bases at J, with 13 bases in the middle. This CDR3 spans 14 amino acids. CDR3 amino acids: CSAPPPAANEKLFF. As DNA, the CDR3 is TGCAGTGCTCCCCCACCCGCGGCTAATGAAAAACTGTTTTTT.

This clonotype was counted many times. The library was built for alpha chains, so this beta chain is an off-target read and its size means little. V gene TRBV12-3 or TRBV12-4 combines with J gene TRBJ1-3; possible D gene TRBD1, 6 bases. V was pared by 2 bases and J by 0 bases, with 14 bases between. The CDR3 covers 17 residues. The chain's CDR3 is CASSLLAGANSGNTIYF. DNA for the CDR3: TGTGCCAGCAGTTTACTTGCAGGGGCCAACTCTGGAAACACCATATATTTT.

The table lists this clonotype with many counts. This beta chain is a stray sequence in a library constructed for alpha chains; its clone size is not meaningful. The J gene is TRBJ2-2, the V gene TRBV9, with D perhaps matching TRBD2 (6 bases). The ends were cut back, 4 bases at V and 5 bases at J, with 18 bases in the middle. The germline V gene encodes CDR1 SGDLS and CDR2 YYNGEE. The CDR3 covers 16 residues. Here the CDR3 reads CASSPSGVKLTGELFF. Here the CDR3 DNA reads TGTGCCAGCAGCCCCTCGGGGGTCAAGCTTACCGGGGAGCTGTTTTTT.

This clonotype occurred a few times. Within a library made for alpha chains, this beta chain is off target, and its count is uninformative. CDR3 sequence: CASSEGTEQYF. In DNA, the CDR3 is TGCGCCAGCAGTGAAGGGACCGAGCAGTACTTC. The rearrangement joins TRBV10-1 to TRBJ2-7; D tentatively reads TRBD1 or TRBD2 (5 bases each). Germline V gives CDR1 WNHNN, CDR2 SYGVQD (reference sequence). The CDR3 consists of 11 residues. Trimming stripped 3 bases from V and 6 bases from J, with 6 bases between.

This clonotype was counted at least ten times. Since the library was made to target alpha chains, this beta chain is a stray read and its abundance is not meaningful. CDR3 bases: TGTGCCAGCAGCCCCGGTGGCGCCTACGAGCAGTACTTC. It translates to CASSPGGAYEQYF. This sequence joins TRBV7-2 and TRBJ2-7, with D hard to call. CDR1 and CDR2 from the germline V gene are SGHTA and FQGNSA. Trimming removed 5 bases from V and 2 bases from J, with 10 bases in between. The CDR3 spans 13 residues.

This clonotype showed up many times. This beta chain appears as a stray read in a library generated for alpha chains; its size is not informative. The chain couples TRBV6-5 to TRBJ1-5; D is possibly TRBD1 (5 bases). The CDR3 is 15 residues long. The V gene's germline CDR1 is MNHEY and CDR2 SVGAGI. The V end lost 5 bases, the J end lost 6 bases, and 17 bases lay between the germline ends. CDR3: CASSLLGGLGQPQHF. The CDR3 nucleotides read TGTGCCAGCAGTCTCTTGGGGGGTCTGGGTCAGCCCCAGCATTTT.

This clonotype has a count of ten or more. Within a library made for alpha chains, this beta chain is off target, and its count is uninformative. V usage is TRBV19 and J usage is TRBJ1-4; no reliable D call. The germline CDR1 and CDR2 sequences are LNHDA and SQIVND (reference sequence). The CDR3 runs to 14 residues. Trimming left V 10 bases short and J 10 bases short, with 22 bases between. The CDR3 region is CATKYRRGRRKLFF. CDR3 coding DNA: TGTGCCACCAAGTATCGGAGAGGACGCCGAAAACTGTTTTTT. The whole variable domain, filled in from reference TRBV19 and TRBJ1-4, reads DGGITQSPKYLFRKEGQNVTLSCEQNLNHDAMYWYRQDPGQGLRLIYYSQIVNDFQKGDIAEGYSVSREKKESFPLTVTSAQKNPTAFYLCATKYRRGRRKLFFGSGTQLSVL.

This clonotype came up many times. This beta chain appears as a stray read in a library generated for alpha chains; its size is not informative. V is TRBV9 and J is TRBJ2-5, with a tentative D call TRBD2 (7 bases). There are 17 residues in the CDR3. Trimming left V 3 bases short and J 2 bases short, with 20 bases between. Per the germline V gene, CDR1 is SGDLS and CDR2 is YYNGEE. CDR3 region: CASSARRGGPLQETQYF. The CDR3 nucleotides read TGTGCCAGCAGCGCTCGGCGCGGGGGCCCCCTTCAAGAGACCCAGTACTTC.

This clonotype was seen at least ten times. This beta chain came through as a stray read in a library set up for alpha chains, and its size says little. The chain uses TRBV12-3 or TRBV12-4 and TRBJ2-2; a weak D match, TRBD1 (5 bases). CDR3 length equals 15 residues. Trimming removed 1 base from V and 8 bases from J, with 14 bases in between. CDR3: CASSLGVGPGGELFF. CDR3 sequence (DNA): TGTGCCAGCAGTTTAGGGGTGGGGCCCGGAGGGGAGCTGTTTTTT.

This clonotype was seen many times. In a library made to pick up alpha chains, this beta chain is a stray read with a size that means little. The CDR3 DNA is TGTGCCAGCAGTTACTCCTCGCTTGGAGCGGGGCCCACAGATACGCAGTATTTT. Its translation is CASSYSSLGAGPTDTQYF. The chain employs TRBV6-5 and TRBJ2-3; 7 bases are shared with TRBD2. V trimming: 0 bases; J trimming: 2 bases; junction bases outside the gene matches: 11. Germline lookup yields CDR1 MNHEY and CDR2 SVGAGI. The CDR3 runs 18 residues.

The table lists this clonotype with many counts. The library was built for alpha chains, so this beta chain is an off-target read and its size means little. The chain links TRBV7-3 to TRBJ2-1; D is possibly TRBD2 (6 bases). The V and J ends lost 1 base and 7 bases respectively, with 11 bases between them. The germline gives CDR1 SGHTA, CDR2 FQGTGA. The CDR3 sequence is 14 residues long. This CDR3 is CASSLRLASNEQFF. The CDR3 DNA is TGTGCCAGCAGCTTAAGGCTAGCGAGTAATGAGCAGTTCTTC.

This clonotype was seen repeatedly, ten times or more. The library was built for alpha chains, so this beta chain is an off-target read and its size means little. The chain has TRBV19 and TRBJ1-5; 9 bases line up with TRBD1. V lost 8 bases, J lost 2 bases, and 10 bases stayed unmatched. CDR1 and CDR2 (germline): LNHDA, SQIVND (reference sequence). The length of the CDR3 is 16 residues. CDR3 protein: CASGGQGMRGNQPQHF. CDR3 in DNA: TGTGCCAGTGGAGGACAGGGGATGAGGGGCAATCAGCCCCAGCATTTT.

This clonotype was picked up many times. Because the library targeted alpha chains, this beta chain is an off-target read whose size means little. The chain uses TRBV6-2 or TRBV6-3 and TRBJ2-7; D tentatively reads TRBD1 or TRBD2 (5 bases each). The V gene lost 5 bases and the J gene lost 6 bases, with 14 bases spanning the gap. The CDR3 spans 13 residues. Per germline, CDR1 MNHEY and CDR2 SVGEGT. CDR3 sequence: CASSPLWGREQYF. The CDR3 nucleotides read TGTGCCAGCAGTCCTTTATGGGGACGCGAGCAGTACTTC.

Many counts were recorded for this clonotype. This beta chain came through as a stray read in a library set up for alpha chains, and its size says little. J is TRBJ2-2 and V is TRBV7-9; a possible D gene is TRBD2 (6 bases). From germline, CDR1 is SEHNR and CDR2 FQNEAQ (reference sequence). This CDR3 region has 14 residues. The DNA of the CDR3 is TGTGCGAGCTGGGGGGATACGAACACCGGGGAGCTGTTTTTT. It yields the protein CASWGDTNTGELFF.

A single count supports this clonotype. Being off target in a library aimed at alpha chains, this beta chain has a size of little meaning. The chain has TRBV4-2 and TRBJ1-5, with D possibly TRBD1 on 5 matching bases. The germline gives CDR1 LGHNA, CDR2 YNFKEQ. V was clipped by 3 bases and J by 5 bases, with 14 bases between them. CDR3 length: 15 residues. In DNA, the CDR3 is TGTGCCAGCAGCCAGGAATACCGGGGCCATCAGCCCCAGCATTTT. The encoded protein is CASSQEYRGHQPQHF.

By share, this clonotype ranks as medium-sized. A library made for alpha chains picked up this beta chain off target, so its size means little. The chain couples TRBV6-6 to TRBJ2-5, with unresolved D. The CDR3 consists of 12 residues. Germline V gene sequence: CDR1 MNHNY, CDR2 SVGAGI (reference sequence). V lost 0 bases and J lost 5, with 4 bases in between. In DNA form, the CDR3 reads TGTGCCAGCAGTTACTCGGGGGAGACCCAGTACTTC. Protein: CASSYSGETQYF.

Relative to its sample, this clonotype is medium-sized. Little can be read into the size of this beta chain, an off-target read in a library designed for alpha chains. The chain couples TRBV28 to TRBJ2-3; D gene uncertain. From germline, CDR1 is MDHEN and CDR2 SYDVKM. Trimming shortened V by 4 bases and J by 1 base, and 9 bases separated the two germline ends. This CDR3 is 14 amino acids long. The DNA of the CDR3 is TGTGCCAGCAGTTCGGGCAGCCGCACAGATACGCAGTATTTT. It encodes CASSSGSRTDTQYF.

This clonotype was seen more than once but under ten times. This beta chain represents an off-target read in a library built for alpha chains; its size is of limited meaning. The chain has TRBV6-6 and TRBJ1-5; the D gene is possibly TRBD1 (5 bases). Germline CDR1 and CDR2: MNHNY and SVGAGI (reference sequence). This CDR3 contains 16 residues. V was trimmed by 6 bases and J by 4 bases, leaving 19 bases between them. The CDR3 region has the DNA TGTGCCAGCAGACCCAGGGTTAGCGGAGATAATCAGCCCCAGCATTTT. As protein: CASRPRVSGDNQPQHF.

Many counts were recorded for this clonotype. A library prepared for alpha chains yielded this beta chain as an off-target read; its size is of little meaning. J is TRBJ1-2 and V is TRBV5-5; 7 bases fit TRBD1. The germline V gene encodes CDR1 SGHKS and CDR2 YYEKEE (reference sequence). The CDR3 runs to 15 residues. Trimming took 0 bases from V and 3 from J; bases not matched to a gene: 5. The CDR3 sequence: CASSLAPGQYYGYTF. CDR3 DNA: TGTGCCAGCAGCTTGGCGCCGGGACAGTACTATGGCTACACCTTC.

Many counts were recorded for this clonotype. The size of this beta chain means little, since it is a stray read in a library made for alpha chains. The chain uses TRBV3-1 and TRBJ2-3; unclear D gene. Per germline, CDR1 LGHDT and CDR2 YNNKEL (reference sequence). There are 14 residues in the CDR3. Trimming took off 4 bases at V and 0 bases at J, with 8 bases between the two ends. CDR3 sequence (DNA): TGTGCCAGCAGCCGATGGGGTAGCACAGATACGCAGTATTTT. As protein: CASSRWGSTDTQYF.

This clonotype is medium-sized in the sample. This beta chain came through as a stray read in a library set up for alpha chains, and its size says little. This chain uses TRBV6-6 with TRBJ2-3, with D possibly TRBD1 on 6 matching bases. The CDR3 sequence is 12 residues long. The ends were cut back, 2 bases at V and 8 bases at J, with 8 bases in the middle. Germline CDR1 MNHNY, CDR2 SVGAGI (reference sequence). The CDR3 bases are TGTGCCAGCAGTTACACGGACAGTACGCAGTATTTT. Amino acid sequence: CASSYTDSTQYF.

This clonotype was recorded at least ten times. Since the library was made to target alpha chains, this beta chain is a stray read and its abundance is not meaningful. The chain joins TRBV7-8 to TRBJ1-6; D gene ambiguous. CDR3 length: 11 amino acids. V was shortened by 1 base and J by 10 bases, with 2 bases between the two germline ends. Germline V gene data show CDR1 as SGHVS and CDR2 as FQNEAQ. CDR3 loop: CASSLESPLHF. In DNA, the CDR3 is TGTGCCAGCAGCTTAGAATCACCCCTCCACTTT.

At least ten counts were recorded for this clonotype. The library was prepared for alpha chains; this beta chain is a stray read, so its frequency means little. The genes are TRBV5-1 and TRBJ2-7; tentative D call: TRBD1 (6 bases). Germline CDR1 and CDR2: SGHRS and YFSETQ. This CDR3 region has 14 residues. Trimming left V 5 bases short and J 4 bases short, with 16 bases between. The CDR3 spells CASSIQGPRYEQYF. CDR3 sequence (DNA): TGCGCCAGCAGTATACAGGGCCCTCGGTACGAGCAGTACTTC.